The clone carrying this T cell receptor (beta chain) showed up many times. This sample is part of a study of neurological immune-mediated disorders. CDR3 length: 12 residues. The germline V gene has CDR1 SGHRS and CDR2 YFSETQ. Between the trimmed V and J ends, which lost 4 bases and 5 bases, there was a span of 9 bases. TCRdb analysed the 5' RACE reads with MiXCR anew, one entry per CDR3 protein. The table lists about 21,000 distinct CDR3 sequences, over 12% of them singletons. The chain uses TRBV5-1 and TRBJ2-5; D is undetermined. Source material: PBMCs. The TCR originated in a female donor with HTLV-1-associated myelopathy (HAM/TSP). The CDR3 DNA reads as TGCGCCAGCAGCCCTGGTGGTGAGACCCAGTACTTC. It is translated as CASSPGGETQYF.